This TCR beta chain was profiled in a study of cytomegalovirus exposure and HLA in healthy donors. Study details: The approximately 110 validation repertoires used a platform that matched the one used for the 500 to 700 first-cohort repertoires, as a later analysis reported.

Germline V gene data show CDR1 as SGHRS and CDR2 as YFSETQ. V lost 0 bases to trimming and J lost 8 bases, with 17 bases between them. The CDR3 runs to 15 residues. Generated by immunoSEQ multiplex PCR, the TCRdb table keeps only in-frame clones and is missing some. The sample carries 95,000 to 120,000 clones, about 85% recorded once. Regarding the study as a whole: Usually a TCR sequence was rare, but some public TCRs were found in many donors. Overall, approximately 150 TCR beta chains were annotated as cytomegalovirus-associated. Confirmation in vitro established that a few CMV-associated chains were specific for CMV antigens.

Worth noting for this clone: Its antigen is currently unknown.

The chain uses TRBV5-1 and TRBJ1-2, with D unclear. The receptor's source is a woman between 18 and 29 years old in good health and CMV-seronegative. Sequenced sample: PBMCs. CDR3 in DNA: TGCGCCAGCAGCTTGGCCGCGGAGGGCCCTTTCGGCTACACCTTC. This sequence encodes CASSLAAEGPFGYTF.